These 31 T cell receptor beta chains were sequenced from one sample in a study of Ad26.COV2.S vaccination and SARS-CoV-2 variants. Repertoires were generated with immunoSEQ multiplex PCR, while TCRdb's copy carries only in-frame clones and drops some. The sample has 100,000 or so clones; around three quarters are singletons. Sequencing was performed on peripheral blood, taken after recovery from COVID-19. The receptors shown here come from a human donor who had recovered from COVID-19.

The CDR3 bases are TGTGCCTGGAGCCGGGACAGGGCATCCTACGAGCAGTACTTC. It encodes CAWSRDRASYEQYF. The chain uses TRBV30 and TRBJ2-7; TRBD1 agrees at 9 bases. CDR1 and CDR2 from the germline V gene are GTSNPN and SVGIG (reference sequence). The CDR3 spans 14 residues. The J segment lost 1 base and the V segment lost 3 bases, leaving 4 bases of the junction unmatched.

DNA of the CDR3: TGTGCCTGGAGTACTCAGGGGGCTTATGGAAACACCATATATTTT. Translating gives CAWSTQGAYGNTIYF. The chain joins TRBV30 to TRBJ1-3; 8 nucleotides line up with TRBD1. Germline CDR1 and CDR2: GTSNPN and SVGIG (reference sequence). The V and J ends lost 2 bases and 3 bases, in that order; junction bases with no gene match: 6. This CDR3 spans 15 amino acids.

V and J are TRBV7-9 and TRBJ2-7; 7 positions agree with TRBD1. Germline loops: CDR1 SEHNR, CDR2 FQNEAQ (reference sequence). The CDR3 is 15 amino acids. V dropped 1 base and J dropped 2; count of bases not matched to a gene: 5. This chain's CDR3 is CASSLDGQVAYEQYF. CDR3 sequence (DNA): TGTGCCAGCAGCTTAGACGGACAGGTCGCCTACGAGCAGTACTTC.

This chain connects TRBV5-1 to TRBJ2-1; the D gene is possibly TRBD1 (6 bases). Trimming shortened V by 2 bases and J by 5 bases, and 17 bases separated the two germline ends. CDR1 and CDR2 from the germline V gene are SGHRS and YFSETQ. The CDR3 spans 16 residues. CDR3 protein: CASSLTGSAVDNEQFF. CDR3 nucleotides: TGCGCCAGCAGCTTAACAGGGTCCGCAGTAGACAATGAGCAGTTCTTC.

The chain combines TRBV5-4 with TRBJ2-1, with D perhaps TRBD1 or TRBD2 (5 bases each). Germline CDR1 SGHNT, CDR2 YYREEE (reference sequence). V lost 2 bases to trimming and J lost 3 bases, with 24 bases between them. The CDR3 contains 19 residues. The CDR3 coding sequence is TGTGCCAGCAGCTTTTTGAGACAGTCATCTGGAGGAGACTACAATGAGCAGTTCTTC. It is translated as CASSFLRQSSGGDYNEQFF. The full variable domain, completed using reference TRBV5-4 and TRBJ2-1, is ETGVTQSPTHLIKTRGQQVTLRCSSQSGHNTVSWYQQALGQGPQFIFQYYREEENGRGNFPPRFSGLQFPNYSSELNVNALELDDSALYLCASSFLRQSSGGDYNEQFFGPGTRLTVL.

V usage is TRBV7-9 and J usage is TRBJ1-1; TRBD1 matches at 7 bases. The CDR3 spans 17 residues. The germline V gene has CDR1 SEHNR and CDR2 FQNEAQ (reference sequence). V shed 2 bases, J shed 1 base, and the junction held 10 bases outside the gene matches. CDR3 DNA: TGTGCCAGCAGCTTACCTCGGACAGGTTTGCCGAACACTGAAGCTTTCTTT. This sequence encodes CASSLPRTGLPNTEAFF.

CDR3 nucleotides: TGTGCCAGCAGCCAAACCAGGGGAACAGGGCCCCTCCACTTT. It specifies CASSQTRGTGPLHF. The chain has TRBV3-1 (or the pseudogene TRBV3-2) and TRBJ1-6, with D possibly matching TRBD1 (6 bases). CDR1 and CDR2 (germline): LGHDT, YNNKEL (reference sequence). V was pared by 2 bases and J by 13 bases, with 15 bases between. The CDR3 covers 14 residues.

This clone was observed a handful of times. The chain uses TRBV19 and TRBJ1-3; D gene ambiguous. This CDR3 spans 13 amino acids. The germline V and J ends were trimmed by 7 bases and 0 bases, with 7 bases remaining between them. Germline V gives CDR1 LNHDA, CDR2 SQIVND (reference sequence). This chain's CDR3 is CASKRSSGNTIYF. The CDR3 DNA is TGTGCCAGTAAACGTTCCTCTGGAAACACCATATATTTT.

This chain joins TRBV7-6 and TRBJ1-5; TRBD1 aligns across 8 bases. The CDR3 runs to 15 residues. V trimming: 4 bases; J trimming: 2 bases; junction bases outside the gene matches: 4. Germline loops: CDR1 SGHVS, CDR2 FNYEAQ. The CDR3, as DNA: TGTGCCAGCAGCTCAGGGGGCACGGGCAATCAGCCCCAGCATTTT. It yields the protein CASSSGGTGNQPQHF.

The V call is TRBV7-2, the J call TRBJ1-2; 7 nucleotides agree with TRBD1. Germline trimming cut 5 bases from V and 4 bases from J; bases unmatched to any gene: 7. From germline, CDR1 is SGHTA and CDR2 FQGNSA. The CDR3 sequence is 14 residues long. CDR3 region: CASSQSDRSYGYTF. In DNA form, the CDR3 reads TGTGCCAGCAGCCAATCGGACAGGAGCTATGGCTACACCTTC.

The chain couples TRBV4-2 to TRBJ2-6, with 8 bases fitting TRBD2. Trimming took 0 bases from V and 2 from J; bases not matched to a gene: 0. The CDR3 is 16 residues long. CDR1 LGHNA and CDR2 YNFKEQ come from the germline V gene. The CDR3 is CASSQDSGAGANVLTF. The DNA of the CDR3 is TGTGCCAGCAGCCAAGATAGCGGGGCTGGGGCCAACGTCCTGACTTTC.

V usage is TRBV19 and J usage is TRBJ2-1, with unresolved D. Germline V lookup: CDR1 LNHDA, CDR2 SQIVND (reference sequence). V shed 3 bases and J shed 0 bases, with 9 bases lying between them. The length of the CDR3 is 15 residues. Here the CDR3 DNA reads TGTGCCAGTAGTATGGGTATTAGCTCCTACAATGAGCAGTTCTTC. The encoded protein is CASSMGISSYNEQFF. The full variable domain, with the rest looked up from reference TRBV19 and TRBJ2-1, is DGGITQSPKYLFRKEGQNVTLSCEQNLNHDAMYWYRQDPGQGLRLIYYSQIVNDFQKGDIAEGYSVSREKKESFPLTVTSAQKNPTAFYLCASSMGISSYNEQFFGPGTRLTVL.

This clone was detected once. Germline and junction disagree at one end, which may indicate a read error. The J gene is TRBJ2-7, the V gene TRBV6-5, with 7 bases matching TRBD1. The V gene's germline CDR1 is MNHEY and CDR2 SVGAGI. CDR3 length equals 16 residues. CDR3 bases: TGTGCCAGCAATTACCTTTCCACAGGGGAGACCTACGAGCAGTACTTC. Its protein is CASNYLSTGETYEQYF.

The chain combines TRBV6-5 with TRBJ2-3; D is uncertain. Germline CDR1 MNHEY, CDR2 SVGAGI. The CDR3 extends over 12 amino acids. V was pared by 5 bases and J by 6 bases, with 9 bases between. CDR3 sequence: CASSRGGDTQYF. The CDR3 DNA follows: TGTGCCAGCAGTCGCGGTGGGGATACGCAGTATTTT.

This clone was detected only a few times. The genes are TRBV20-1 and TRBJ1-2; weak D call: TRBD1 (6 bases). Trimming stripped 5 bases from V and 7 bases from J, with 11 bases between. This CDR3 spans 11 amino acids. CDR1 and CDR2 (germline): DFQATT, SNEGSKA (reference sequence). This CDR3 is CSALGGTGYTF. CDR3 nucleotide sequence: TGCAGTGCTCTAGGGGGGACTGGCTACACCTTC.

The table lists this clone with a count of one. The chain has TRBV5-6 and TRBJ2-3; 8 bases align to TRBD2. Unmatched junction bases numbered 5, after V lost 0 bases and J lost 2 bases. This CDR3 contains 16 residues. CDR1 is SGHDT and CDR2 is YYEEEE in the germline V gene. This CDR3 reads CASSLAAGAPTDTQYF. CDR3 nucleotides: TGTGCCAGCAGCTTGGCAGCGGGGGCCCCCACAGATACGCAGTATTTT.

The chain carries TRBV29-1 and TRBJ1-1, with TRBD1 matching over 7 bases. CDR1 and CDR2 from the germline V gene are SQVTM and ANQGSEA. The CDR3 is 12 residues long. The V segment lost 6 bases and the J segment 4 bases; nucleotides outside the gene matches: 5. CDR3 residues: CSVQGSGTEAFF. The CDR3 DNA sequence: TGCAGCGTACAGGGGTCAGGCACTGAAGCTTTCTTT.

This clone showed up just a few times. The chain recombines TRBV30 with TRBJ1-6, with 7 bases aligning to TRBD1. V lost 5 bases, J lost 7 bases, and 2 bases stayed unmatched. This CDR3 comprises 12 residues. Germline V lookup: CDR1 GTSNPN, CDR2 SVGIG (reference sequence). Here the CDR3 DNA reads TGTGCCTGGGACAGGGAAAATTCACCCCTCCACTTT. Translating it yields CAWDRENSPLHF.

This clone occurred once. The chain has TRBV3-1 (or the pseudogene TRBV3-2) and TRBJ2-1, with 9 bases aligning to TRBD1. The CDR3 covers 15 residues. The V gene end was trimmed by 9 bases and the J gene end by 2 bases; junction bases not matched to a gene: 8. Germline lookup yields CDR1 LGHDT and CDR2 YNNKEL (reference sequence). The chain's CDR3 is CASSPGQGPYNEQFF. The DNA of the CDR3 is TGTGCCAGTTCACCGGGACAGGGCCCCTACAATGAGCAGTTCTTC.

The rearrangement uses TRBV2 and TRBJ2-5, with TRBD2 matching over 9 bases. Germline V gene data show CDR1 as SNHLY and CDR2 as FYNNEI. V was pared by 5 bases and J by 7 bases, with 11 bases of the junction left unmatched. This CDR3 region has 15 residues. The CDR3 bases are TGTGCCAGCAGTCCCCAGACTAGCGGCAGTGGGACCCAGTACTTC. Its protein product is CASSPQTSGSGTQYF.

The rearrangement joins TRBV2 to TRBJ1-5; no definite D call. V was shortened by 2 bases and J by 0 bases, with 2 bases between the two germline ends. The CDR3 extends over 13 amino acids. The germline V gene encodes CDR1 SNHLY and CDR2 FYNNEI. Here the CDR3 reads CASSENSNQPQHF. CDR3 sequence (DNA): TGTGCCAGCAGTGAAAATAGCAATCAGCCCCAGCATTTT.

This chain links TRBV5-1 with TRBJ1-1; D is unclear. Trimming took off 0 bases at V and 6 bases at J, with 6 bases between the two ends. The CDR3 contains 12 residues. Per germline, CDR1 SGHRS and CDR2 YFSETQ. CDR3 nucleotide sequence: TGCGCCAGCAGCTTGGAAGGCCCTGAAGCTTTCTTT. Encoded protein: CASSLEGPEAFF.

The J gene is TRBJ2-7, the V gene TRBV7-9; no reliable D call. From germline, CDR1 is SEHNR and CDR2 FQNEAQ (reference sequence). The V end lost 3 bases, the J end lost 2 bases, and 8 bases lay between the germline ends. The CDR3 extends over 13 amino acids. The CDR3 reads CASSFSGAYEQYF. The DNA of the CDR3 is TGTGCCAGCAGCTTCTCAGGTGCCTACGAGCAGTACTTC.

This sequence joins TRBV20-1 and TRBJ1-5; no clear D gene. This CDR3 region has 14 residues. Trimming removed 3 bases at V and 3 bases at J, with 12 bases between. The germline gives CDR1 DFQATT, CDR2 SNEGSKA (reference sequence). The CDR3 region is CSASSTGANQPQHF. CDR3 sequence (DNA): TGCAGTGCTAGTTCGACGGGTGCCAATCAGCCCCAGCATTTT.

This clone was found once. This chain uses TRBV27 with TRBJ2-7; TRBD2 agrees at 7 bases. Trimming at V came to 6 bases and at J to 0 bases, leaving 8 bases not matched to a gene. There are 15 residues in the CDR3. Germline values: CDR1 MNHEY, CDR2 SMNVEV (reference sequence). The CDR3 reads CASRGGQASSYEQYF. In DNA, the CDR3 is TGTGCCAGCAGGGGAGGGCAGGCAAGCTCCTACGAGCAGTACTTC.

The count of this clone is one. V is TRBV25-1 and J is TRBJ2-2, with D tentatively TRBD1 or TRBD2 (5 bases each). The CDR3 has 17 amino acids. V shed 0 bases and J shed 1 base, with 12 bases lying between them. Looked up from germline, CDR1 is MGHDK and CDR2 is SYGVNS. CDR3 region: CASSEYRGAGNTGELFF. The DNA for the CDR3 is TGTGCCAGCAGTGAATATCGGGGCGCAGGGAACACCGGGGAGCTGTTTTTT.

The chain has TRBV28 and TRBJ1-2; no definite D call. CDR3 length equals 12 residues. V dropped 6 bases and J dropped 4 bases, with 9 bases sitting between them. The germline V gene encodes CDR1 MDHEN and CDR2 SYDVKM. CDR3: CASRKVGYGYTF. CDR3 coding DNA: TGTGCCAGCAGGAAGGTCGGCTATGGCTACACCTTC.

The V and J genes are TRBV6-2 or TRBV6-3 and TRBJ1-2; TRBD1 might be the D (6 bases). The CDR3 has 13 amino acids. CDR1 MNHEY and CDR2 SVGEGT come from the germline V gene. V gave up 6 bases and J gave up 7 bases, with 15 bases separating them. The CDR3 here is CASSQGQIGGYTF. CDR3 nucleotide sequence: TGTGCCAGCAGCCAAGGACAGATAGGTGGCTACACCTTC.

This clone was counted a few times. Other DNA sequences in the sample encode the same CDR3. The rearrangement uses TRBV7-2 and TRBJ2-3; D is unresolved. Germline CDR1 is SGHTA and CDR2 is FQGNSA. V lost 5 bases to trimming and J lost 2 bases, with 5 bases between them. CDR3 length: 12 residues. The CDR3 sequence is CASSPYTDTQYF. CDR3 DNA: TGTGCCAGCAGCCCATACACAGATACGCAGTATTTT. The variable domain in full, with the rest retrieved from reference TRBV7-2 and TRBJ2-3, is GAGVSQSPSNKVTEKGKDVELRCDPISGHTALYWYRQSLGQGLEFLIYFQGNSAPDKSGLPSDRFSAERTGGSVSTLTIQRTQQEDSAVYLCASSPYTDTQYFGPGTRLTVL.

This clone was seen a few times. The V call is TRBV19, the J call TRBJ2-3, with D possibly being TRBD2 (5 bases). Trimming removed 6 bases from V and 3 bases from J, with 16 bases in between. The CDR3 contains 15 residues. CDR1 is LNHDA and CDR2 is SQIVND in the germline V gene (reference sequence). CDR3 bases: TGTGCCAGTAGGTTAGCGTTTGTTGGGACAGATACGCAGTATTTT. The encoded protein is CASRLAFVGTDTQYF. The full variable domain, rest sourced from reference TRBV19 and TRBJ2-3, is DGGITQSPKYLFRKEGQNVTLSCEQNLNHDAMYWYRQDPGQGLRLIYYSQIVNDFQKGDIAEGYSVSREKKESFPLTVTSAQKNPTAFYLCASRLAFVGTDTQYFGPGTRLTVL.

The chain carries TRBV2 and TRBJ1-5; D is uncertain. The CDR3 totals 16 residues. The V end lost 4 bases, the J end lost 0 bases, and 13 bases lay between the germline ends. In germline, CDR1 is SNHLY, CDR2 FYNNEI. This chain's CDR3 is CASSVESPYSNQPQHF. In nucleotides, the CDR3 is TGTGCCAGCAGTGTAGAGTCCCCTTATAGCAATCAGCCCCAGCATTTT.